A single sample is the source of the 25 T cell receptor beta chains below, sequenced in a study of shared clonotypes between healthy human individuals. The data were produced by immunoSEQ multiplex PCR, yet TCRdb's version contains in-frame clones alone and is incomplete. The sample includes approximately 980,000 clones, 76% seen only once; the top ten take approximately 1.5%. Input material: memory CD4+ T cells sorted from blood. Described subset: CD45RA-negative fraction. Source of these receptors: a man aged 18 to 29 in good health.

This chain joins TRBV5-4 and TRBJ2-5, with 9 bases aligning to TRBD1. The CDR3 is made up of 14 amino acids. Germline V lookup: CDR1 SGHNT, CDR2 YYREEE (reference sequence). Trimming removed 3 bases from V and 5 bases from J; junction bases left unmatched: 5. The CDR3 region is CASSWDRAYETQYF. CDR3 nucleotides: TGTGCCAGCAGCTGGGACAGGGCTTATGAGACCCAGTACTTC.

The chain has TRBV5-6 and TRBJ2-1; no clear D. This CDR3 is built from 13 residues. V was pared by 6 bases and J by 3 bases, with 10 bases between. Germline CDR1 SGHDT, CDR2 YYEEEE. The CDR3 reads CASKGGYYNEQFF. The DNA for the CDR3 is TGTGCCAGCAAGGGCGGATACTACAATGAGCAGTTCTTC.

The rearrangement links TRBV18 to TRBJ1-1; D is perhaps TRBD1 (5 bases). The CDR3 is 16 amino acids. V dropped 4 bases and J dropped 4 bases, with 19 bases sitting between them. Germline CDR1 KGHSH, CDR2 LQKENI. CDR3 sequence reads: CASSRGQAQEGTEAFF. CDR3 coding DNA: TGTGCCAGCTCACGGGGCCAAGCACAAGAAGGCACTGAAGCTTTCTTT.

CDR3 DNA sequence: TGTGCCAGCAGTGGACTAGCGGGGGGTCCCGGGGAGCTGTTTTTT. This encodes CASSGLAGGPGELFF. This chain connects TRBV25-1 to TRBJ2-2; 13 bases agree with TRBD2. Trimming cost V 4 bases and J 6 bases; bases outside gene matches: 2. Per the germline V gene, CDR1 is MGHDK and CDR2 is SYGVNS. The CDR3 is 15 amino acids.

V gene TRBV6-1 combines with J gene TRBJ1-6, with D uncertain. The CDR3 is 17 amino acids. V was cut by 2 bases and J by 0 bases, with 11 bases left in between. CDR1 and CDR2 from the germline V gene are MNHNS and SASEGT. CDR3 bases: TGTGCCAGCAGTGAATTACCCCCTTACTCCTATAATTCACCCCTCCACTTT. Amino acids: CASSELPPYSYNSPLHF.

This clone was recorded once. The chain is built from TRBV5-6 and TRBJ1-1; unclear D gene. In germline, CDR1 is SGHDT, CDR2 YYEEEE. The V end was cut by 2 bases, the J end by 9 bases, with 17 bases between. The CDR3 contains 14 residues. In DNA, the CDR3 is TGTGCCAGCAGCTTACGTCGGGCAGAACAAAAAGCTTTCTTT. It translates to CASSLRRAEQKAFF.

The rearrangement links TRBV6-5 to TRBJ2-7; TRBD2 is a possible D gene (5 bases). The CDR3 covers 14 residues. Germline CDR1 MNHEY, CDR2 SVGAGI. Trimming shortened V by 2 bases and J by 0 bases, and 8 bases separated the two germline ends. CDR3: CASSYTGSSYEQYF. CDR3 bases: TGTGCCAGCAGTTACACGGGATCCTCCTACGAGCAGTACTTC.

The V and J genes are TRBV5-1 and TRBJ2-3, with a possible D match to TRBD1 (5 bases). The CDR3 has 16 residues. Trimming shortened V by 0 bases and J by 0 bases, and 11 bases separated the two germline ends. Germline CDR1 reads SGHRS; CDR2 reads YFSETQ. CDR3 residues: CASSLEGRRSTDTQYF. The CDR3 DNA is TGCGCCAGCAGCTTGGAGGGGCGCCGTAGCACAGATACGCAGTATTTT.

The DNA of the CDR3 is TGTGCCAGCAGTTACTCGACAGGGTGGGGCAATCAGCCCCAGCATTTT. Translated, it gives CASSYSTGWGNQPQHF. The V gene is TRBV6-6, the J gene TRBJ1-5; 7 bases align to TRBD1. CDR3 length: 16 amino acids. V dropped 0 bases and J dropped 2; count of bases not matched to a gene: 4. The germline V gene encodes CDR1 MNHNY and CDR2 SVGAGI (reference sequence).

This chain connects TRBV5-1 to TRBJ2-2; D perhaps matches TRBD2 (6 bases). Per germline, CDR1 SGHRS and CDR2 YFSETQ. The CDR3 is 15 residues long. The V and J ends lost 1 base and 4 bases respectively, with 11 bases between them. The CDR3 loop is CASSLTVGGTGELFF. The DNA of the CDR3 is TGCGCCAGCAGCTTGACGGTGGGGGGCACCGGGGAGCTGTTTTTT.

The chain carries TRBV7-9 and TRBJ2-3; 8 bases match TRBD2. V lost 3 bases and J lost 0; bases outside the gene matches: 2. The CDR3 has 15 amino acids. Germline V gives CDR1 SEHNR, CDR2 FQNEAQ (reference sequence). CDR3 region: CASSFSGISTDTQYF. The CDR3 coding sequence is TGTGCCAGCAGCTTTAGCGGGATCAGCACAGATACGCAGTATTTT.

The chain couples TRBV4-3 to TRBJ2-7; no clear D. The CDR3 runs to 15 residues. Germline lookup yields CDR1 LGHNA and CDR2 YSLEER. Trimming pared 3 bases from V and 1 base from J, leaving 13 bases between. The CDR3: CASSQGTSNSYEQYF. DNA for the CDR3: TGCGCCAGCAGCCAGGGAACATCCAATTCCTACGAGCAGTACTTC.

The genes are TRBV7-2 and TRBJ2-2; 13 bases agree with TRBD2. With 5 bases clipped from V and 5 bases from J, the junction kept 8 bases outside the gene matches. The CDR3 is 17 amino acids. In germline, CDR1 is SGHTA, CDR2 FQGNSA. CDR3 sequence reads: CASSVLAGGPGTGELFF. The CDR3 DNA sequence: TGTGCCAGCAGCGTACTAGCGGGAGGGCCGGGAACCGGGGAGCTGTTTTTT.

In regard to this clone: A far bigger clonotype differs at one base, so this is likely a read error. Other nucleotide sequences in the sample specify the same CDR3. The chain carries TRBV28 and TRBJ1-3, with D unresolved. The V and J ends lost 3 bases and 0 bases respectively, with 3 bases between them. CDR1 and CDR2 (germline): MDHEN, SYDVKM. This CDR3 is built from 13 residues. The chain's CDR3 is CASSFSSGNTIYF. The CDR3 DNA reads as TGTGCCAGCAGTTTCTCCTCTGGAAACACCATATATTTT.

The J gene is TRBJ2-1, the V gene TRBV5-6, with D tentatively TRBD2 (6 bases). Trimming took 7 bases from V and 3 from J, leaving 20 bases between them. CDR1 is SGHDT and CDR2 is YYEEEE in the germline V gene. The CDR3 is 16 amino acids. The CDR3 DNA follows: TGTGCCAGCGGAGCCGGGAGTGGGAGGAGCTACAATGAGCAGTTCTTC. Protein product: CASGAGSGRSYNEQFF.

This clone was seen more than once but under ten times. The same CDR3 arises from other DNA sequences in this sample as well. The J gene is TRBJ2-5, the V gene TRBV20-1; D uncertain. Germline CDR1 is DFQATT and CDR2 is SNEGSKA (reference sequence). This CDR3 has 11 amino acids. V was trimmed by 4 bases and J by 4 bases, leaving 7 bases between them. The CDR3 is CSAMVGETQYF. DNA for the CDR3: TGCAGTGCTATGGTGGGAGAGACCCAGTACTTC.

J is TRBJ2-1 and V is TRBV10-3; either TRBD1 or TRBD2 may supply D (6 bases each). CDR3 size: 15 residues. V dropped 5 bases and J dropped 1 base, with 12 bases sitting between them. In germline, CDR1 is ENHRY, CDR2 SYGVKD. For the CDR3, the DNA is TGTGCCATCAGTAAAACAGGGAGGTCCTACAATGAGCAGTTCTTC. The encoded protein is CAISKTGRSYNEQFF.

This sequence joins TRBV2 and TRBJ2-7; D not resolved. The CDR3 covers 15 residues. Germline assignment: CDR1 SNHLY and CDR2 FYNNEI. The germline V and J ends were trimmed by 4 bases and 5 bases, with 18 bases remaining between them. CDR3 in DNA: TGTGCCAGCAGTGCTGTGACCGGCGGCGCACACGAGCAGTACTTC. It translates to CASSAVTGGAHEQYF.

The chain carries TRBV5-4 and TRBJ1-2; perhaps TRBD1 as D (5 bases). The V end was cut by 4 bases, the J end by 6 bases, with 13 bases between. CDR1 is SGHNT and CDR2 is YYREEE in the germline V gene (reference sequence). CDR3 size: 13 residues. The CDR3 spells CASSIMTEDGYTF. CDR3 bases: TGTGCCAGCAGCATAATGACAGAGGATGGCTACACCTTC.

This rearrangement joins TRBV5-1 to TRBJ2-7, with D possibly being TRBD1 (6 bases). CDR1 SGHRS and CDR2 YFSETQ come from the germline V gene. CDR3 size: 14 residues. Trimming removed 4 bases at V and 2 bases at J, with 13 bases between. CDR3 coding DNA: TGCGCCAGCAGCCGCGAGGGGGTAGCCTACGAGCAGTACTTC. Residues: CASSREGVAYEQYF.

V is TRBV10-2 and J is TRBJ2-5; tentative D call: TRBD1 (5 bases). In germline, CDR1 is WSHSY, CDR2 SAAADI. This CDR3 has 16 residues. Trimming stripped 6 bases from V and 0 bases from J, with 17 bases between. This chain's CDR3 is CASRETVWGDQETQYF. The CDR3 DNA reads as TGCGCCAGCAGGGAAACCGTGTGGGGCGACCAAGAGACCCAGTACTTC.

This clone was seen just once. The chain recombines TRBV5-1 with TRBJ1-3; 9 bases map to TRBD1. The junction had 1 base not matched to a gene; V was cut back by 0 bases and J by 3 bases. CDR1 is SGHRS and CDR2 is YFSETQ in the germline V gene. The CDR3 length is 15 residues. This CDR3 reads CASSLGTGVGNTIYF. CDR3 nucleotide sequence: TGCGCCAGCAGCTTGGGGACAGGGGTTGGAAACACCATATATTTT.

The chain's CDR3 is CASSEGVPSPEQYF. The CDR3, as DNA: TGTGCCAGCAGTGAAGGGGTCCCCTCTCCCGAGCAGTACTTC. The chain carries TRBV25-1 and TRBJ2-7; D uncertain. The CDR3 totals 14 residues. Trimming left V 2 bases short and J 6 bases short, with 14 bases between. CDR1 and CDR2 (germline): MGHDK, SYGVNS.

V is TRBV4-1 and J is TRBJ1-4; D possibly corresponds to TRBD1 (5 bases). The CDR3 spans 16 residues. CDR1 and CDR2 (germline): MGHRA, YSYEKL. V was pared by 4 bases and J by 7 bases, with 19 bases between. The CDR3 region is CASSPEGTTDGEKLFF. Written as DNA, the CDR3 is TGCGCCAGCAGCCCAGAAGGTACGACAGATGGTGAAAAACTGTTTTTT.

The chain couples TRBV5-4 to TRBJ1-6; the D is unclear. Germline V gene sequence: CDR1 SGHNT, CDR2 YYREEE (reference sequence). The ends were cut back, 0 bases at V and 3 bases at J, with 7 bases in the middle. The CDR3 is 15 amino acids. The CDR3 DNA follows: TGTGCCAGCAGCTTGGGCTCCGACTATAATTCACCCCTCCACTTT. It is translated as CASSLGSDYNSPLHF.